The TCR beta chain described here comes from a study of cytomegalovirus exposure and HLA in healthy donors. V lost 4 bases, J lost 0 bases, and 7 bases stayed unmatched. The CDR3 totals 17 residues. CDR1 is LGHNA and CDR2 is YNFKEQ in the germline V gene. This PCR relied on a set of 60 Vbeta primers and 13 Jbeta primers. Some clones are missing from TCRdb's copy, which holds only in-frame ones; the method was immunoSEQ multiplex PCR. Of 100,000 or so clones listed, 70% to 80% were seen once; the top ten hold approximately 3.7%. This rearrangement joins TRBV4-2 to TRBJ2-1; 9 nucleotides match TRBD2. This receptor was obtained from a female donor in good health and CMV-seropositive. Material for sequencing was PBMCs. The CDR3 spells CASSPSSGISSYNEQFF. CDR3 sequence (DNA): TGTGCCAGCAGCCCTTCTAGCGGGATTAGCTCCTACAATGAGCAGTTCTTC.